This T cell receptor (beta chain) was sequenced for a study of chemoradiotherapy in HPV16-positive cancers. Assay used: immunoSEQ multiplex PCR; TCRdb lists only in-frame clones, some missing. Of about 32,000 clones in the sample, 70% to 90% were seen once. Trimming at V came to 5 bases and at J to 2 bases, leaving 5 bases not matched to a gene. The CDR3 runs 14 residues. CDR1 is SGHVS and CDR2 is FNYEAQ in the germline V gene. This sequence originates from a human donor with HPV-associated anogenital cancer. The chain uses TRBV7-6 and TRBJ2-5; 7 bases line up with TRBD1. The sequences come from blood, collected from a patient who underwent chemoradiotherapy. CDR3 residues: CASSPFRGQETQYF. The CDR3 nucleotides read TGTGCCAGCAGCCCGTTCAGGGGGCAAGAGACCCAGTACTTC.